This TCR beta chain appears in the sequencing data of a study of cytomegalovirus exposure and HLA in healthy donors. It was with 60 Vbeta and 13 Jbeta primers that the PCR ran. TCRdb's table, derived via immunoSEQ multiplex PCR, lists solely in-frame clones and lacks some. This sample has approximately 240,000 clones, with around 80% found just once. This CDR3 contains 18 residues. The germline V gene encodes CDR1 SGHTA and CDR2 FQGNSA. The sample consisted of PBMCs. The rearrangement joins TRBV7-2 to TRBJ2-5, with 11 bases matching TRBD1. Judging by the DNA end, TRBJ2-7 fits better; the J call may be wrong. This clonotype originated in a woman aged 55-70 years in good health and CMV-seropositive. The CDR3 sequence is CASSLALPGQGVKDEQYF. The CDR3 bases are TGTGCCAGCAGCTTAGCGCTACCGGGACAGGGGGTCAAGGACGAGCAGTACTTC.